Sequencing of this TCR beta chain was carried out in a study of CD8 T cells in ankylosing spondylitis (dated by TCRdb to 2016 to 2017). In the study overall: The study set out to find disease-linked TCR variants by profiling T cell receptor beta repertoires in ankylosing spondylitis patients and healthy donors. Peripheral blood was sampled, and synovial fluid was additionally collected from ankylosing spondylitis patients. The full study cohort comprised 25 ankylosing spondylitis patients and 85 to 120 healthy donors. What the study reported, not specific to this receptor: According to the report, matched synovial fluid samples from ankylosing spondylitis patients were significantly enriched for the disease-linked clones. A TCR beta motif made up of several highly homologous amino acid variants appeared to be characteristic of blood from ankylosing spondylitis patients. Some of the motif variants had been reported before in the synovial fluid and blood of reactive arthritis patients, a finding that suggests common disease-initiation mechanisms. The disease-linked clones showed a CD8+ phenotype and occurred at relatively low frequencies in peripheral blood.

The data were produced on an Illumina HiSeq 2500. Quantitative 5'-RACE with molecular barcodes was used to prepare TCR beta libraries. The authors processed their data as follows. To identify disease-linked TCR variants, a new computational method was used, one built on a probabilistic model of VDJ rearrangement. TCRdb redid the processing of the public reads, applying fastp at Q25 and MiXCR, and retained in-frame beta chains. A single entry per CDR3 protein holds the most common genes and DNA from its merged rows. V and J calls and clone size were set by TCRdb, not the authors. This sample comprises roughly 490,000 distinct CDR3 sequences, about 5.7% of them detected only once. The ten largest make up approximately 4% of the sample. CDR1 and CDR2, per the germline V gene, are SGHRS and YFSETQ. From the cysteine through the phenylalanine, the CDR3 covers 13 amino acids. Just CDR3 DNA is preserved here, 39 bases in frame from base 1.

This clonotype was observed at least ten times. The antigen this receptor binds is unknown. One junction end does not reproduce the germline sequence, and a read error may be involved. The sequenced sample was blood, either unsorted or a sorted T cell fraction (not recorded which). This sequence was found in a male donor with ankylosing spondylitis. The sequence links TRBV5-1 to TRBJ1-5; the D gene assignment is ambiguous. The sequence in DNA is TGTGCCAGCAGCCCCGATAGCAATCAGCCCCAGCATTTT. Translated, this is CASSPDSNQPQHF.